One sample yielded the 30 T cell receptor beta chains listed below, sequenced in a study of identical twins. TCRdb called the 5' RACE reads again in MiXCR, with one record for every CDR3 protein. There are over 500,000 distinct CDR3 sequences in the sample; roughly a fifth occur only once, and 0.91% lies in the top ten. These same data were also listed under a study on T cells expressing NK-cell markers.

The sequenced sample was CD4+ T cells sorted from blood. Every receptor here comes from a woman between 18 and 30 years old in good health.

The rearrangement joins TRBV6-5 to TRBJ1-1; tentative D call: TRBD1 (5 bases). This CDR3 spans 16 amino acids. Germline V CDR1 and CDR2: MNHEY, SVGAGI. V gave up 0 bases and J gave up 1 base, with 12 bases separating them. The CDR3 reads CASSYSRGARNTEAFF. Written as DNA, the CDR3 is TGTGCCAGCAGTTACTCGAGAGGGGCAAGGAACACTGAAGCTTTCTTT.

The chain links TRBV5-6 to TRBJ1-1; TRBD1 might be the D (6 bases). Germline V gene lookup returns CDR1 SGHDT and CDR2 YYEEEE. V was trimmed by 4 bases and J by 10 bases, leaving 17 bases between them. CDR3 length: 13 amino acids. This CDR3 reads CASSLRGGVGAFF. CDR3 DNA: TGTGCCAGCAGCCTGCGCGGGGGCGTAGGAGCTTTCTTT. The complete variable domain, with remaining parts taken from reference TRBV5-6 and TRBJ1-1, reads DAGVTQSPTHLIKTRGQQVTLRCSPKSGHDTVSWYQQALGQGPQFIFQYYEEEERQRGNFPDRFSGHQFPNYSSELNVNALLLGDSALYLCASSLRGGVGAFFGQGTRLTVV.

The CDR3 here is CASSPGQRVNEQFF. In DNA form, the CDR3 reads TGTGCCAGCAGCCCGGGACAGAGGGTGAATGAGCAGTTCTTC. The rearrangement uses TRBV9 and TRBJ2-1; 7 positions agree with TRBD1. The CDR3 loop spans 14 amino acids. Losses at the gene ends were 4 bases for V and 7 bases for J; bases not matched to a gene: 8. Germline V gives CDR1 SGDLS, CDR2 YYNGEE.

This clonotype was observed a handful of times. The chain joins TRBV6-5 to TRBJ1-1, with a tentative D call TRBD1 (6 bases). Looked up from germline, CDR1 is MNHEY and CDR2 is SVGAGI. The V end lost 0 bases, the J end lost 5 bases, and 13 bases lay between the germline ends. The CDR3 is 15 residues long. The DNA of the CDR3 is TGTGCCAGCAGTTACTCCTACAGGGATGGTACTGAAGCTTTCTTT. As protein: CASSYSYRDGTEAFF.

The rearrangement joins TRBV12-3 or TRBV12-4 to TRBJ2-1, with a weak D call TRBD2 (6 bases). The CDR3 sequence is 13 residues long. V shed 5 bases and J shed 7 bases, with 12 bases lying between them. The CDR3 bases are TGTGCCAGCAGTCCTCTTAGCGGAAATGAGCAGTTCTTC. Translated: CASSPLSGNEQFF.

At least ten counts were recorded for this clonotype. The rearrangement links TRBV29-1 to TRBJ2-7, with D perhaps matching TRBD1 (6 bases). Germline V lookup: CDR1 SQVTM, CDR2 ANQGSEA. Trimming removed 4 bases at V and 4 bases at J, with 14 bases between. This CDR3 has 13 residues. CDR3 coding DNA: TGCAGCGTTGTGGAGACAGGACTTTACGAGCAGTACTTC. Translation gives CSVVETGLYEQYF.

The chain links TRBV10-3 to TRBJ2-3; possible D gene TRBD2, 5 bases. Trimming stripped 4 bases from V and 2 bases from J, with 16 bases between. This CDR3 comprises 16 residues. Germline CDR1 is ENHRY and CDR2 is SYGVKD. The CDR3 nucleotides read TGTGCCATCAGTGCTTTTACGAGCGGAATCACAGATACGCAGTATTTT. As protein: CAISAFTSGITDTQYF.

This chain uses TRBV20-1 with TRBJ2-2; 12 positions match TRBD2. There are 16 residues in the CDR3. V gave up 6 bases and J gave up 4 bases; unmatched junction bases: 9. Looked up from germline, CDR1 is DFQATT and CDR2 is SNEGSKA (reference sequence). The CDR3 reads CSALLAGGPFTGELFF. Here the CDR3 DNA reads TGCAGTGCCCTCCTAGCGGGAGGGCCCTTCACCGGGGAGCTGTTTTTT.

This clonotype was observed a few times. J is TRBJ1-2 and V is TRBV29-1, with a tentative D call TRBD1 (5 bases). Trimming took off 7 bases at V and 6 bases at J, with 15 bases between the two ends. The CDR3 totals 12 residues. Germline CDR1 and CDR2: SQVTM and ANQGSEA. CDR3 sequence reads: CSGRRQGDGYTF. Here the CDR3 DNA reads TGCAGCGGGAGAAGGCAGGGTGATGGCTACACCTTC. Together with reference TRBV29-1 and TRBJ1-2, the CDR3 gives the full variable domain: SAVISQKPSRDICQRGTSLTIQCQVDSQVTMMFWYRQQPGQSLTLIATANQGSEATYESGFVIDKFPISRPNLTFSTLTVSNMSPEDSSIYLCSGRRQGDGYTFGSGTRLTVV.

The rearrangement links TRBV5-1 to TRBJ2-5, with D uncertain. Germline V gene sequence: CDR1 SGHRS, CDR2 YFSETQ. The CDR3 covers 15 residues. Trimming cost V 0 bases and J 4 bases, with 13 bases left between them. In nucleotides, the CDR3 is TGCGCCAGCAGCTTGGCCGACATGCCTGGAGAGACCCAGTACTTC. Protein: CASSLADMPGETQYF.

This chain uses TRBV11-2 with TRBJ2-7, with 8 bases matching TRBD2. Germline CDR1 and CDR2: SGHAT and FQNNGV. Losses at the gene ends were 5 bases for V and 3 bases for J; bases not matched to a gene: 9. The CDR3 runs to 15 residues. The DNA of the CDR3 is TGTGCCAGCAGCCTCTCCGGGACTAGTCGCTACGAGCAGTACTTC. This gives the protein CASSLSGTSRYEQYF.

The V call is TRBV3-1, the J call TRBJ1-5; D is undetermined. This CDR3 has 15 amino acids. Trimming stripped 4 bases from V and 4 bases from J, with 14 bases between. Per the germline V gene, CDR1 is LGHDT and CDR2 is YNNKEL (reference sequence). The CDR3 loop reads CASSPRTGGNQPQHF. CDR3 nucleotide sequence: TGTGCCAGCAGCCCCCGGACGGGTGGAAATCAGCCCCAGCATTTT.

This chain links TRBV14 with TRBJ2-7; 12 nucleotides line up with TRBD1. The CDR3 runs to 16 residues. J gave up 5 bases and V 3 bases, and 8 bases lay outside the gene matches. In germline, CDR1 is SGHDN, CDR2 FVKESK. The CDR3 sequence is CASSHRDRGPPHEQYF. The CDR3 DNA follows: TGTGCCAGCAGCCACCGGGACAGGGGGCCCCCACACGAGCAGTACTTC.

This clonotype was seen more than once but under ten times. The chain joins TRBV27 to TRBJ2-7, with 9 bases that match TRBD2. V lost 4 bases, J lost 6 bases, and 13 bases stayed unmatched. The CDR3 contains 16 residues. Germline CDR1 MNHEY, CDR2 SMNVEV (reference sequence). This CDR3 is CASSWTTAGGHAEQYF. CDR3 in DNA: TGTGCCAGCAGTTGGACCACGGCGGGAGGGCACGCCGAGCAGTACTTC.

The CDR3 region is CASMTGTRQNEQFF. For the CDR3, the DNA is TGTGCCAGCATGACCGGGACTAGGCAAAATGAGCAGTTCTTC. This chain connects TRBV11-2 to TRBJ2-1; 8 nucleotides agree with TRBD2. CDR1 and CDR2 from the germline V gene are SGHAT and FQNNGV. V shed 7 bases, J shed 7 bases, and the junction held 9 bases outside the gene matches. This CDR3 region has 14 residues.

The chain links TRBV11-2 to TRBJ2-4; D remains ambiguous. The V end lost 6 bases, the J end lost 0 bases, and 9 bases lay between the germline ends. The CDR3 runs 14 residues. Germline loops: CDR1 SGHAT, CDR2 FQNNGV. The CDR3 spells CASSSMVAKNIQYF. The CDR3 coding sequence is TGTGCCAGCAGTTCGATGGTAGCCAAAAACATTCAGTACTTC.

This clonotype has more than one count but fewer than ten. This chain links TRBV6-5 with TRBJ2-3; D gene ambiguous. Germline loops: CDR1 MNHEY, CDR2 SVGAGI. V was cut by 8 bases and J by 8 bases, with 11 bases left in between. The CDR3 covers 11 residues. The CDR3 is CASGNSLTQYF. The CDR3 nucleotides read TGTGCCAGCGGGAATAGCCTTACGCAGTATTTT.

This clonotype was detected ten times or more. The rearrangement links TRBV5-1 to TRBJ1-4, with 9 nucleotides matching TRBD1. The CDR3 loop spans 14 amino acids. Per the germline V gene, CDR1 is SGHRS and CDR2 is YFSETQ. J gave up 4 bases and V 4 bases, and 2 bases lay outside the gene matches. In DNA, the CDR3 is TGCGCCAGCAGCACGGACAGGGGTAATGAAAAACTGTTTTTT. It specifies CASSTDRGNEKLFF.

This chain connects TRBV3-1 to TRBJ2-5; no clear D gene. CDR3 size: 15 residues. CDR1 and CDR2 from the germline V gene are LGHDT and YNNKEL (reference sequence). The germline V and J ends were trimmed by 4 bases and 4 bases, with 16 bases remaining between them. For the CDR3, the DNA is TGTGCCAGCAGCCGATACTACTCCGGTTCAGAGACCCAGTACTTC. Translated, it gives CASSRYYSGSETQYF.

The V gene is TRBV28, the J gene TRBJ2-5; 7 positions match TRBD1. The CDR3 is made up of 16 amino acids. Trimming at V came to 6 bases and at J to 5 bases, leaving 15 bases not matched to a gene. The germline gives CDR1 MDHEN, CDR2 SYDVKM. CDR3 DNA: TGTGCCAGCAGCGGCATCGGGACAGCCACTGCTGAGACCCAGTACTTC. It translates to CASSGIGTATAETQYF.

The table lists this clonotype with a few counts. As DNA, the CDR3 is TGTGCCAGCAGACCCTCGGGGTCTGGAAGGCGTAGGGCCAATGAGCAGTTCTTC. Amino acids: CASRPSGSGRRRANEQFF. This sequence joins TRBV12-3 or TRBV12-4 and TRBJ2-1; perhaps TRBD2 as D (5 bases). V was cut by 6 bases and J by 6 bases, with 27 bases left in between. This CDR3 has 18 residues.

This clonotype occurred a few times. The V call is TRBV7-2, the J call TRBJ2-7, with D possibly being TRBD2 (5 bases). CDR1 and CDR2 from the germline V gene are SGHTA and FQGNSA. V was trimmed by 2 bases and J by 5 bases, leaving 13 bases between them. The CDR3 length is 14 residues. CDR3 protein: CASSLRNGNHEQYF. The CDR3 DNA reads as TGTGCCAGCAGCTTAAGGAACGGGAACCACGAGCAGTACTTC.

V and J are TRBV30 and TRBJ1-5, with a tentative D call TRBD1 (6 bases). The CDR3 runs to 13 residues. Germline values: CDR1 GTSNPN, CDR2 SVGIG (reference sequence). V lost 1 base and J 4 bases, leaving 8 bases between the germline ends. The CDR3 DNA follows: TGTGCCTGGAGTGCGGACAGTAATCAGCCCCAGCATTTT. Its protein is CAWSADSNQPQHF.

J is TRBJ1-1 and V is TRBV12-3 or TRBV12-4, with TRBD1 as a possible D gene (5 bases). The CDR3 extends over 15 amino acids. Trimming removed 3 bases from V and 2 bases from J, with 13 bases in between. The CDR3 protein is CASSFGSGRNTEAFF. CDR3 bases: TGTGCCAGCAGTTTTGGTTCGGGGCGAAACACTGAAGCTTTCTTT.

This chain's CDR3 is CASTSGGDSSYEQYF. The CDR3 DNA reads TGTGCCAGCACTTCGGGAGGGGACAGCTCCTACGAGCAGTACTTC. This chain links TRBV12-3 or TRBV12-4 with TRBJ2-7; D is perhaps TRBD2 (8 bases). The CDR3 runs to 15 residues. V lost 7 bases and J 0 bases, leaving 16 bases between the germline ends.

The V call is TRBV7-9, the J call TRBJ1-2; unclear D gene. The CDR3 runs to 14 residues. CDR1 and CDR2 (germline): SEHNR, FQNEAQ (reference sequence). Trimming took 4 bases from V and 4 from J, leaving 13 bases between them. The CDR3 protein is CASSSPGGSYGYTF. For the CDR3, the DNA is TGTGCCAGCAGCTCCCCGGGAGGGAGCTATGGCTACACCTTC.

This clonotype has more than one count but fewer than ten. The J gene is TRBJ2-7, the V gene TRBV27, with TRBD2 matching over 7 bases. This CDR3 is 16 amino acids long. The junction had 8 bases not matched to a gene; V was cut back by 0 bases and J by 3 bases. Germline-derived CDR1 and CDR2 are MNHEY and SMNVEV (reference sequence). The CDR3 nucleotides read TGTGCCAGCAGTTTATCCCCCGGGGGGTTGATCTACGAGCAGTACTTC. It yields the protein CASSLSPGGLIYEQYF.

The J gene is TRBJ2-3, the V gene TRBV20-1; D remains ambiguous. Germline V gene sequence: CDR1 DFQATT, CDR2 SNEGSKA (reference sequence). V was clipped by 3 bases and J by 1 base, with 5 bases between them. The CDR3 extends over 12 amino acids. DNA for the CDR3: TGCAGTGCTAGTATAGGCACAGATACGCAGTATTTT. This translates into CSASIGTDTQYF.

This clonotype was recorded a few times. The V and J genes are TRBV7-2 and TRBJ2-7; D is perhaps TRBD2 (5 bases). V was clipped by 1 base and J by 4 bases, with 14 bases between them. CDR3 size: 15 residues. Germline CDR1 SGHTA, CDR2 FQGNSA. DNA for the CDR3: TGTGCCAGCAGCTTAGATGAGCGGATCCTATACGAGCAGTACTTC. It specifies CASSLDERILYEQYF.

In this sample, this clonotype turned up a few times. This chain connects TRBV29-1 to TRBJ2-7; D not certain. The V end was cut by 7 bases, the J end by 4 bases, with 14 bases between. CDR1 is SQVTM, CDR2 ANQGSEA, per germline. This CDR3 is 12 amino acids long. CDR3 sequence: CSAGGARYEQYF. The CDR3 DNA sequence: TGCAGCGCAGGTGGTGCGAGGTACGAGCAGTACTTC.